This T cell receptor beta chain was documented in a study of T cell responses to AZD1222 COVID-19 vaccine. Repertoires were generated with immunoSEQ multiplex PCR, while TCRdb's copy carries only in-frame clones and drops some. Here the sample spans around 200,000 clones, 90% to 95% being singletons. To note about this clone: The antigen is not known.

Whole-study results and caveats: Clonal diversity was possibly underestimated; the donors were predominantly white British and more often female.

V was clipped by 3 bases and J by 0 bases; unmatched bases: 12. Germline V gives CDR1 DFQATT, CDR2 SNEGSKA (reference sequence). This CDR3 has 17 residues. V and J are TRBV20-1 and TRBJ2-5; 8 bases are shared with TRBD2. This material consisted of peripheral blood, taken on day 0 of AZD1222 vaccination. The TCR comes from an adult in good health. The CDR3 spells CSASKKRLATYQETQYF. The CDR3 DNA follows: TGCAGTGCTAGTAAGAAACGACTAGCGACGTACCAAGAGACCCAGTACTTC.